These T cell receptor beta chains were read from a single sample in a study of cytomegalovirus exposure and HLA in healthy donors. The table came from immunoSEQ multiplex PCR; TCRdb's copy has only in-frame clones and leaves some out. The sample yields roughly 190,000 clones, more than 75% seen once. The sample consisted of PBMCs. These receptors were taken from a young woman in good health and CMV-seropositive. CDR3s include the opening cysteine and the closing phenylalanine or tryptophan. Each record gives: D gene, J gene, clone size, V gene, CDR3 DNA, CDR3 protein. D genes are given only for firm matches. A clone size is listed for some rows: how often the clone was seen (once, few, many), or a class if it is expanded.

. TRBJ2-1 . TRBV2 TGTGCCAGCAGTTATCATGCGAGCTCCTACAATGAGCAGTTCTTC CASSYHASSYNEQFF
. TRBJ1-6 . TRBV19 TGTGCCAGTAGTATGCAGGGTGGTTATTCACCCCTCCACTTT CASSMQGGYSPLHF
TRBD2 TRBJ2-1 . TRBV5-1 TGCGCCAGCAGCTTGAATCGCGGGGGGGCCAATGAGCAGTTCTTC CASSLNRGGANEQFF
. TRBJ2-5 . TRBV4-3 TGCGCCAGCAGCCAAGAAAGGAGGACTCAAGAGACCCAGTACTTC CASSQERRTQETQYF
TRBD1 TRBJ2-7 . TRBV11-3 TGTGCCAGCAGCTCTCGACAGGGGATCTCCTACGAGCAGTACTTC CASSSRQGISYEQYF
. TRBJ1-3 . TRBV4-1 TGCGCCAGCAGCCAAGATTTGTACCCGGGCTCTGGAAACACCATATATTTT CASSQDLYPGSGNTIYF
. TRBJ1-1 . TRBV12-5 TGTGCTAGTGGTTTGGGATTAGCCGGCACTGAAGCTTTCTTT CASGLGLAGTEAFF
TRBD1 TRBJ2-7 . TRBV2 TGTGCCAGCACGAAGGGACAGCTCATCGAGCAGTACTTC CASTKGQLIEQYF
TRBD2 TRBJ2-1 . TRBV5-1 TGCGCAAGCGGGAGATCCTACAATGAGCAGTTCTTC CASGRSYNEQFF
TRBD1 TRBJ2-1 . TRBV5-1 TGCGCCAGCAGCTTCGCAGGGGGCGTAAACAATGAGCAGTTCTTC CASSFAGGVNNEQFF
TRBD1 TRBJ1-4 . TRBV7-9 TGTGCCAGCAGCCCTAGCGGGACAGGGGTCGAAAAACTGTTTTTT CASSPSGTGVEKLFF
. TRBJ2-6 . TRBV7-2 TGTGCCAGCAGCTACCCGAAGGGGATCTCTGGGGCCAACGTCCTGACTTTC CASSYPKGISGANVLTF
. TRBJ1-2 once TRBV6-1 TGTGCCAGCAGGAGGACTGGCGCTACTAACTATGGCTACACCTTC CASRRTGATNYGYTF
TRBD1 TRBJ1-2 . TRBV6-5 TGTGCCAGCAGTTACCAGTACAGGGGTGGAGGCTACACCTTC CASSYQYRGGGYTF
TRBD2 TRBJ2-1 . TRBV4-3 TGCGCCAGCAGCCGAGTAGCGGGATTCTACAATGAGCAGTTCTTC CASSRVAGFYNEQFF
. TRBJ2-2 many TRBV25-1 TGTGCCAGCAGTGAAGGAGGGGTAGAGCTGTTTTTT CASSEGGVELFF
. TRBJ2-3 . TRBV2 TGTGCCAGCAGTCGGGACACCAACACAGATACGCAGTATTTT CASSRDTNTDTQYF
. TRBJ2-2 . TRBV6-5 TGTGCCAGCAGTTTACTAGCAGTTTACGGGGAGCTGTTTTTT CASSLLAVYGELFF
TRBD1 TRBJ2-1 . TRBV27 TGTGCCAGCAGTTTACCGGGACAGGGTTACAATGAGCAGTTCTTC CASSLPGQGYNEQFF
TRBD1 TRBJ2-2 . TRBV2 TGTGCCAGCAGTGGGACAGGGGGCGCATCCGGGGAGCTGTTTTTT CASSGTGGASGELFF
. TRBJ1-4 . TRBV4-1 TGCGCCAGCAGCCACCGGACAGCAACTAATGAAAAACTGTTTTTT CASSHRTATNEKLFF
. TRBJ2-7 few TRBV4-2 TGTGCCAGCAGCCATGGAGGGGACCCGAGCTCCTACGAGCAGTACTTC CASSHGGDPSSYEQYF
TRBD1 TRBJ1-5 . TRBV19 TGTGCCAGTAGTATAACGACAGGGCGGGGTCAGCCCCAGCATTTT CASSITTGRGQPQHF
. TRBJ2-7 . TRBV29-1 TGCAGCGTTGTGGAGGGAAAGTACGAGCAGTACTTC CSVVEGKYEQYF
. TRBJ1-1 . TRBV30 TGTGCCTGGAGAAAGGGGCAGGACACTGAAGCTTTCTTT CAWRKGQDTEAFF
. TRBJ1-5 . TRBV19 TGTGCCAGTACCCCGCCGGGCGGGGAGGGGTTCAATGGACCCCAGCATTTT CASTPPGGEGFNGPQHF
. TRBJ2-3 . TRBV11-3 TGTGCCAGCAGCTTTGACACCACAGATACGCAGTATTTT CASSFDTTDTQYF
. TRBJ1-4 once TRBV25-1 TGTGCCAGCAGTGAATATATTGCGGGGCGCTCGGAAAAACTGTTTTTT CASSEYIAGRSEKLFF
. TRBJ2-5 few TRBV2 TGTGCCAGCAGTACCGACAGCGTACAGACCCAGTACTTC CASSTDSVQTQYF
. TRBJ1-2 . TRBV5-1 TGCGCCAGCAGCTTGAATGCAGGGCCAAACTATGGCTACACCTTC CASSLNAGPNYGYTF
. TRBJ1-1 . TRBV28 TGTGCCAGCAGTGAGACGGCGAGGACTGAAGCTTTCTTT CASSETARTEAFF
TRBD2 TRBJ2-1 few TRBV28 TGTGCCAGCAGCTCCGGACTAGCGGGAGACTACAATGAGCAGTTCTTC CASSSGLAGDYNEQFF
. TRBJ2-5 few TRBV7-2 TGTGCCAGCAGCTTAGCGCCGGCAGGCTTCCAAGAGACCCAGTACTTC CASSLAPAGFQETQYF
TRBD1 TRBJ1-5 . TRBV15 TGTGCCACCAGCAGGACAGGGGGCCATCAGCCCCAGCATTTT CATSRTGGHQPQHF
. TRBJ2-7 . TRBV15 TGTGCCACCAGCAGAGCCAGCGGCGAGCAGTACTTC CATSRASGEQYF
. TRBJ2-3 . TRBV7-9 TGTGCCAGCAGCTTAGTGTTCAGGAGCACAGATACGCAGTATTTT CASSLVFRSTDTQYF
TRBD2 TRBJ2-2 . TRBV9 TGTGCCAGCAGCGTAATGCTAGCGGGAGGTTTTGCGAACACCGGGGAGCTGTTTTTT CASSVMLAGGFANTGELFF
. TRBJ2-5 . TRBV28 TGTGCCAGCAGTTTTGTCCGCCAAGAGACCCAGTACTTC CASSFVRQETQYF
TRBD2 TRBJ2-1 few TRBV9 TGTGCCAGCAGCGTCCTTAGCGGGAGTTACCATGAGCAGTTCTTC CASSVLSGSYHEQFF
TRBD1 TRBJ2-7 . TRBV6-5 TGTGCCAGCAGGGCCGGACAGGGGGTAACCTACGAGCAGTACTTC CASRAGQGVTYEQYF
. TRBJ1-2 few TRBV18 TGTGCCAGCTCACCCTTGGGCGACTATGGCTACACCTTC CASSPLGDYGYTF
. TRBJ2-5 . TRBV27 TGTGCCAGCAGTTCTGGGGGGAAGTACGCGCAGTACTTC CASSSGGKYAQYF
. TRBJ1-4 . TRBV5-1 TGCGCCAGCAGCTTTTCGGGAGGAGATGAAAAACTGTTTTTT CASSFSGGDEKLFF
. TRBJ2-1 . TRBV25-1 TGTGCCAGCAGTGAAGTCGGCAGGGGCGATTACAATGAGCAGTTCTTC CASSEVGRGDYNEQFF
TRBD2 TRBJ2-3 . TRBV7-3 TGTGCCAGCAGCTCGGGACTAGCGGGCCGCGGGGCAGATACGCAGTATTTT CASSSGLAGRGADTQYF
TRBD2 TRBJ2-7 few TRBV11-2 TGTGCCAGCAGCCGCCCTAGCGGCTACGAGCAGTACTTC CASSRPSGYEQYF
TRBD1 TRBJ2-1 once TRBV9 TGTGCCAGCAGTAAGACAGGGCTATCCGAGCAGTTCTTC CASSKTGLSEQFF
TRBD1 TRBJ2-2 . TRBV10-2 TGCGCCAGCAGCCTACAGGGGGTGAACACCGGGGAGCTGTTTTTT CASSLQGVNTGELFF
. TRBJ1-2 . TRBV28 TGTGCCAGCAGTTCGGACACACCGCCTAACTATGGCTACACCTTC CASSSDTPPNYGYTF
. TRBJ2-1 . TRBV29-1 TGCAGCTCCCGGGACTCTGACAATGAGCAGTTCTTC CSSRDSDNEQFF
. TRBJ2-7 . TRBV19 TGTGCCAGTAGTATCCGGTACAGGTTCTACGAGCAGTACTTC CASSIRYRFYEQYF
. TRBJ2-1 few TRBV7-9 TGTGCCAGCAGCTCAGAGGTGGACAATGAGCAGTTCTTC CASSSEVDNEQFF
. TRBJ1-1 few TRBV11-2 TGTGCCAGCAGCCGAAATGGACAGACCACTGAAGCTTTCTTT CASSRNGQTTEAFF
. TRBJ2-2 once TRBV9 TGTGCCAGCAGCGGGCTCCAGACCGGGGAGCTGTTTTTT CASSGLQTGELFF
. TRBJ2-3 . TRBV6-6 TGTGCCAGCAGCCGACAGGGCACAGATACGCAGTATTTT CASSRQGTDTQYF
. TRBJ1-1 few TRBV19 TGTGCCAGTAGTCCGGGGGGCACTGAAGCTTTCTTT CASSPGGTEAFF
TRBD1 TRBJ2-7 . TRBV7-2 TGTGCCAGCAGCTCGCTCGTGGGGGACAGGGGCAAACCGGAGTACTTC CASSSLVGDRGKPEYF
. TRBJ1-2 once TRBV9 TGTGCCAGCAGCGTTGCCGACAGCCCGAACTATGGCTACGCCTTC CASSVADSPNYGYAF
. TRBJ2-7 . TRBV7-9 TGTGCCAGCAGCCACCGGGACAACTACGAGCAGTACTTC CASSHRDNYEQYF
TRBD2 TRBJ2-1 . TRBV5-1 TGCGCCAGCAGCCCGCTGGCTAGCGGGGGTGGTGAGCAGTTCTTC CASSPLASGGGEQFF